The 32 T cell receptor beta chains presented below share a single source sample, sequenced in a study of vaccination and CD4 T cells after COVID-19 (dated by TCRdb to 2021 to 2024). The library came from PCR. TCRdb shows the sequencer as Illumina iSeq 100. At the Johns Hopkins FTIC core, DNA from the cultured CD4+ T cells underwent TCR sequencing with the Oncomine TCR Beta short-read assay. TCRdb itself trimmed the public reads at Q25 with fastp, ran MiXCR and retained productive beta chains. When rows share a CDR3 protein, they turn into one entry using the most common DNA and genes. Across this sample there are fewer than 25,000 distinct CDR3 sequences, with 35% to 55% seen only once. The ten largest clones capture around 4% of the sample. No antigen is known for these receptors. Per the publication, the time point label means: late sampling 161 to 241 days after vaccination in three convalescent patients. Sample treatment or condition, as interpreted from the label and publication: approximately 10-day PBMC culture with coronavirus spike peptide pools or control peptides (ViraFEST assay).

The sample consisted of CD4+ T cells from blood, cultured in vitro, taken about 7 months after SARS-CoV-2 vaccination. The receptors derive from a human donor who had recovered from COVID-19.

The chain couples TRBV20-1 to TRBJ2-7; D may correspond to TRBD1 or TRBD2 (5 bases each). Germline loops: CDR1 DFQATT, CDR2 SNEGSKA (reference sequence). The V and J ends lost 6 bases and 5 bases respectively, with 17 bases between them. This CDR3 region has 13 residues. The CDR3 sequence: CSAPPGGIHEQYF. DNA for the CDR3: TGCAGTGCACCCCCTGGGGGTATCCACGAGCAGTACTTC.

The J gene is TRBJ2-1, the V gene TRBV20-1, with D possibly matching TRBD2 (5 bases). Per germline, CDR1 DFQATT and CDR2 SNEGSKA (reference sequence). Deletions cut 5 bases from V and 0 bases from J, with 14 bases between. This CDR3 is 15 amino acids long. CDR3 sequence: CSALVSGSSYNEQFF. Here the CDR3 DNA reads TGCAGTGCTCTCGTCAGCGGAAGCTCCTACAATGAGCAGTTCTTC.

The V call is TRBV20-1, the J call TRBJ2-3, with D unclear. The CDR3 sequence is 11 residues long. V dropped 6 bases and J dropped 8 bases, with 12 bases sitting between them. CDR1 DFQATT and CDR2 SNEGSKA come from the germline V gene (reference sequence). The CDR3 region is CSANSGGTQYF. The CDR3 bases are TGCAGTGCCAACTCTGGTGGTACGCAGTATTTT.

This clonotype appeared a few times. The rearrangement uses TRBV7-2 and TRBJ2-1; D call uncertain. There are 15 residues in the CDR3. V lost 2 bases and J lost 0, with 8 bases in between. Germline V gene lookup returns CDR1 SGHTA and CDR2 FQGNSA. The CDR3 sequence is CASSLYWSSYNEQFF. The CDR3 DNA follows: TGTGCCAGCAGCTTATACTGGAGCTCCTACAATGAGCAGTTCTTC.

The gene calls are TRBV20-1 and TRBJ1-5; the match to TRBD1 covers 8 bases. CDR3 length: 17 amino acids. The germline gives CDR1 DFQATT, CDR2 SNEGSKA (reference sequence). V trimming: 0 bases; J trimming: 5 bases; junction bases outside the gene matches: 12. The CDR3 spells CSARDPGGQVGYQPQHF. The CDR3 nucleotides are TGCAGTGCTAGAGATCCTGGGGGACAGGTGGGATATCAGCCCCAGCATTTT.

This chain connects TRBV15 to TRBJ1-1; D ambiguous. Looked up from germline, CDR1 is LNHNV and CDR2 is YYDKDF (reference sequence). V was cut by 0 bases and J by 1 base, with 3 bases left in between. This CDR3 is 13 amino acids long. The CDR3 nucleotides are TGTGCCACCAGCAGAGATAAGAACACTGAAGCTTTCTTT. Its protein product is CATSRDKNTEAFF.

This clonotype appeared a few times. The rearrangement joins TRBV24-1 to TRBJ2-3; 8 bases fit TRBD2. The CDR3 runs 15 residues. The germline V gene encodes CDR1 KGHDR and CDR2 SFDVKD. Trimming removed 3 bases from V and 7 bases from J; junction bases left unmatched: 8. The CDR3 bases are TGTGCCACCAGTGATCCGAGCGGGAGTCCGAATACGCAGTATTTT. Its protein product is CATSDPSGSPNTQYF.

The table lists this clonotype with a few counts. V gene TRBV28 combines with J gene TRBJ1-5; 10 bases are a match to TRBD1. Trimming took 1 base from V and 2 from J; bases not matched to a gene: 5. The CDR3 sequence is 17 residues long. Germline V lookup: CDR1 MDHEN, CDR2 SYDVKM. CDR3 sequence reads: CASSLFSGQGGNQPQHF. The CDR3 DNA follows: TGTGCCAGCAGTTTATTTTCCGGACAGGGGGGCAATCAGCCCCAGCATTTT.

The V and J genes are TRBV19 and TRBJ1-5; D may be TRBD1 (6 bases). The V gene lost 5 bases and the J gene lost 9 bases, with 17 bases spanning the gap. The CDR3 consists of 14 residues. CDR1 is LNHDA, CDR2 SQIVND, per germline (reference sequence). This chain's CDR3 is CASSDIRGTGPQHF. DNA for the CDR3: TGTGCCAGTAGTGATATAAGGGGGACTGGGCCCCAGCATTTT.

Details on this clonotype: At one end, the junction sequence differs from germline, possibly due to a read error. The rearrangement uses TRBV6-1 and TRBJ1-2, with D possibly matching TRBD1 (6 bases). Germline-derived CDR1 and CDR2 are MNHNS and SASEGT. The CDR3 is 12 amino acids. The CDR3 sequence: CASSDPYRAHFF. DNA for the CDR3: TGTGCCAGCAGTGACCCCTACAGGGCACATTTCTTC.

This clonotype was detected only a few times. The gene calls are TRBV2 and TRBJ2-5; no firm D call. This CDR3 spans 12 amino acids. Deletions cut 11 bases from V and 4 bases from J, with 14 bases between. The germline gives CDR1 SNHLY, CDR2 FYNNEI. CDR3 sequence (DNA): TGTGCCTCCGGGCTAGACGGAGAGACCCAGTACTTC. This sequence encodes CASGLDGETQYF.

The chain joins TRBV20-1 to TRBJ1-5; D is uncertain. V lost 1 base to trimming and J lost 2 bases, with 6 bases between them. Germline assignment: CDR1 DFQATT and CDR2 SNEGSKA (reference sequence). The CDR3 is made up of 13 amino acids. CDR3 coding DNA: TGCAGTGCTAGAGTCTATGGCAATCAGCCCCAGCATTTT. It is translated as CSARVYGNQPQHF.

V usage is TRBV6-5 and J usage is TRBJ2-1; TRBD2 matches 14 bases. V shed 2 bases and J 7 bases; nucleotides not matched to a gene: 7. Germline CDR1 and CDR2: MNHEY and SVGAGI. This CDR3 region has 17 residues. The CDR3 region is CASSYLQGTSGSNEQFF. In DNA, the CDR3 is TGTGCCAGCAGTTACCTACAGGGGACTAGCGGGAGTAATGAGCAGTTCTTC.

The V call is TRBV7-9, the J call TRBJ2-5; 8 bases map to TRBD2. The CDR3 spans 18 residues. J was trimmed by 5 bases and V by 1 base; bases with no gene match: 15. CDR1 and CDR2 from the germline V gene are SEHNR and FQNEAQ (reference sequence). The CDR3 region has the DNA TGTGCCAGCAGCTTAGTCGCCAGAGGACTAGCCTATTTGGAGACCCAGTACTTC. Protein sequence: CASSLVARGLAYLETQYF.

For this clonotype: The DNA is omitted, as the CDR3 cannot be located on it reliably, and the CDR3 follows TCRdb's listing. The rearrangement uses TRBV21-1 and TRBJ2-3; TRBD1, the table's D call, lacks a check against the DNA. TRBV21-1 is flagged as a pseudogene. Inclusive of both ends, the CDR3 amounts to 17 amino acids. Here the CDR3 reads CASSKGAVGSGADTQYF.

CDR3 sequence: CAISEHSNEQFF. For the CDR3, the DNA is TGTGCCATCAGTGAGCACTCCAATGAGCAGTTCTTC. The chain combines TRBV10-3 with TRBJ2-1; D unclear. Germline V gives CDR1 ENHRY, CDR2 SYGVKD. The CDR3 is made up of 12 amino acids. Trimming shortened V by 2 bases and J by 6 bases, and 5 bases separated the two germline ends.

This clonotype occurred a few times. The chain couples TRBV6-5 to TRBJ2-7; 7 bases map to TRBD2. Germline assignment: CDR1 MNHEY and CDR2 SVGAGI. There are 16 residues in the CDR3. V was pared by 2 bases and J by 2 bases, with 9 bases of the junction left unmatched. Here the CDR3 reads CASSYRRMAGAYEQYF. The CDR3 DNA is TGTGCCAGCAGTTACCGTCGGATGGCGGGGGCCTACGAGCAGTACTTC.

This chain connects TRBV15 to TRBJ2-5; weak D call: TRBD2 (5 bases). The CDR3 totals 15 residues. Trimming took 3 bases from V and 0 from J, leaving 11 bases between them. Germline-derived CDR1 and CDR2 are LNHNV and YYDKDF (reference sequence). CDR3 bases: TGTGCCACCAGCAGTCCCAGCGGTTACCAAGAGACCCAGTACTTC. Encoded protein: CATSSPSGYQETQYF. Full variable domain (rest looked up from reference TRBV15 and TRBJ2-5): DAMVIQNPRYQVTQFGKPVTLSCSQTLNHNVMYWYQQKSSQAPKLLFHYYDKDFNNEADTPDNFQSRRPNTSFCFLDIRSPGLGDTAMYLCATSSPSGYQETQYFGPGTRLLVL.

This clonotype was observed a few times. V is TRBV7-3 and J is TRBJ2-7, with 8 bases lining up with TRBD2. V was pared by 5 bases and J by 3 bases, with 6 bases of the junction left unmatched. CDR3 length: 14 amino acids. Germline V gene sequence: CDR1 SGHTA, CDR2 FQGTGA. The CDR3 spells CASSPAGGHYEQYF. CDR3 bases: TGTGCCAGCAGCCCGGCGGGAGGTCACTACGAGCAGTACTTC.

The CDR3 DNA sequence: TGTGCCAGCAACAGGGGGAAGGACACTGAAGCTTTCTTT. It yields the protein CASNRGKDTEAFF. The chain uses TRBV2 and TRBJ1-1, with TRBD1 matching over 8 bases. The CDR3 totals 13 residues. Germline loops: CDR1 SNHLY, CDR2 FYNNEI. The V segment lost 7 bases and the J segment 3 bases; nucleotides outside the gene matches: 4. Full variable domain (outside the CDR3, taken from reference TRBV2 and TRBJ1-1): EPEVTQTPSHQVTQMGQEVILRCVPISNHLYFYWYRQILGQKVEFLVSFYNNEISEKSEIFDDQFSVERPDGSNFTLKIRSTKLEDSAMYFCASNRGKDTEAFFGQGTRLTVV.

This chain joins TRBV27 and TRBJ1-2; TRBD1 matches at 9 bases. The J segment lost 2 bases and the V segment lost 4 bases, leaving 14 bases of the junction unmatched. The CDR3 loop spans 18 amino acids. Germline V gene data show CDR1 as MNHEY and CDR2 as SMNVEV (reference sequence). CDR3 amino acids: CASSSSLRDRARNYGYTF. CDR3 DNA sequence: TGTGCCAGCAGTTCCTCTCTCCGGGACAGGGCAAGAAACTATGGCTACACCTTC.

The rearrangement links TRBV7-9 to TRBJ1-5, with TRBD1 as a possible D gene (6 bases). Germline V gene data show CDR1 as SEHNR and CDR2 as FQNEAQ (reference sequence). Trimming shortened V by 4 bases and J by 2 bases, and 9 bases separated the two germline ends. The CDR3 spans 14 residues. CDR3 sequence reads: CASSSGTRNQPQHF. The CDR3, as DNA: TGTGCCAGCAGCTCCGGGACACGCAATCAGCCCCAGCATTTT. The whole variable domain, filled in from reference TRBV7-9 and TRBJ1-5, reads DTGVSQNPRHKITKRGQNVTFRCDPISEHNRLYWYRQTLGQGPEFLTYFQNEAQLEKSRLLSDRFSAERPKGSFSTLEIQRTEQGDSAMYLCASSSGTRNQPQHFGDGTRLSIL.

By share, this clonotype counts as medium-sized. This rearrangement joins TRBV15 to TRBJ2-3; D unclear. V was pared by 6 bases and J by 2 bases, with 6 bases between. This CDR3 has 12 residues. CDR1 and CDR2 (germline): LNHNV, YYDKDF (reference sequence). The CDR3 protein is CATRSNTDTQYF. The CDR3 DNA sequence: TGTGCCACCAGATCTAACACAGATACGCAGTATTTT.

This sequence joins TRBV6-1 and TRBJ2-5; 11 nucleotides match TRBD1. Germline loops: CDR1 MNHNS, CDR2 SASEGT. The V segment lost 2 bases and the J segment 4 bases; nucleotides outside the gene matches: 3. This CDR3 has 15 amino acids. CDR3 nucleotides: TGTGCCAGCAGTGAATTAGGGACAGGGGGAGAGACCCAGTACTTC. It yields the protein CASSELGTGGETQYF.

Only a few counts were recorded for this clonotype. V gene TRBV28 combines with J gene TRBJ2-5, with D possibly TRBD1 on 5 matching bases. V lost 5 bases, J lost 1 base, and 14 bases lay in between. Germline V lookup: CDR1 MDHEN, CDR2 SYDVKM. This CDR3 comprises 15 residues. The CDR3 region has the DNA TGTGCCAGCAGTCCATATGGCAGGGCCCAAGAGACCCAGTACTTC. Amino acids: CASSPYGRAQETQYF.

The chain employs TRBV7-2 and TRBJ1-5; 7 positions match TRBD1. The CDR3 has 14 amino acids. The germline V gene has CDR1 SGHTA and CDR2 FQGNSA. J lost 7 bases, V lost 1 base, and 4 bases had no gene match. The chain's CDR3 is CASSLGGGVQPQHF. In DNA form, the CDR3 reads TGTGCCAGCAGCTTAGGAGGGGGCGTACAGCCCCAGCATTTT.

The rearrangement joins TRBV28 to TRBJ1-1; the D gene is possibly TRBD1 (5 bases). V shed 6 bases and J shed 0 bases, with 11 bases lying between them. CDR1 and CDR2 from the germline V gene are MDHEN and SYDVKM. The CDR3 extends over 14 amino acids. CDR3 DNA: TGTGCCAGCAGCAGCCAGGGAGTGAACACTGAAGCTTTCTTT. Encoded protein: CASSSQGVNTEAFF.

The rearrangement uses TRBV7-3 and TRBJ2-1; D might be TRBD1 (5 bases). Germline V gives CDR1 SGHTA, CDR2 FQGTGA. The CDR3 has 13 residues. The germline V and J ends were trimmed by 5 bases and 15 bases, with 20 bases remaining between them. CDR3 coding DNA: TGTGCCAGCAGCCCCCCCGCCGACAGAGGTTTGTTCTTC. Protein product: CASSPPADRGLFF. The full variable domain, its missing parts supplied by reference TRBV7-3 and TRBJ2-1, is GAGVSQTPSNKVTEKGKYVELRCDPISGHTALYWYRQSLGQGPEFLIYFQGTGAADDSGLPNDRFFAVRPEGSVSTLKIQRTERGDSAVYLCASSPPADRGLFFGPGTRLTVL.

The chain combines TRBV6-5 with TRBJ1-2, with D unresolved. V was shortened by 0 bases and J by 5 bases, with 19 bases between the two germline ends. Germline V lookup: CDR1 MNHEY, CDR2 SVGAGI. The CDR3 has 17 residues. In nucleotides, the CDR3 is TGTGCCAGCAGTTACTCTCCCCTTAAATCCACAACTTATGGCTACACCTTC. Its protein is CASSYSPLKSTTYGYTF.

The chain recombines TRBV2 with TRBJ1-5, with unresolved D. Trimming left V 7 bases short and J 0 bases short, with 13 bases between. CDR3 length: 15 amino acids. The V gene's germline CDR1 is SNHLY and CDR2 FYNNEI. In nucleotides, the CDR3 is TGTGCCAGCATGGCCGAGAGCAATAGCAATCAGCCCCAGCATTTT. It encodes CASMAESNSNQPQHF.

The J gene is TRBJ2-3, the V gene TRBV6-5; D uncertain. The CDR3 contains 14 residues. Germline V gene data show CDR1 as MNHEY and CDR2 as SVGAGI. Trimming took off 2 bases at V and 5 bases at J, with 11 bases between the two ends. DNA for the CDR3: TGTGCCAGCAGTTACGGGTACAGAGAAGATACGCAGTATTTT. Its translation: CASSYGYREDTQYF.

About this clonotype itself: The CDR3 end shows no conserved phenylalanine or tryptophan, and so a read error is likely. The V gene is TRBV20-1, the J gene TRBJ2-7; D perhaps matches TRBD1 (6 bases). There are 10 residues in the CDR3. Germline CDR1 and CDR2: DFQATT and SNEGSKA (reference sequence). The CDR3 spells CSEGAYEQYL. The CDR3 DNA sequence: TGCTCCGAGGGGGCCTACGAGCAGTACCTC.